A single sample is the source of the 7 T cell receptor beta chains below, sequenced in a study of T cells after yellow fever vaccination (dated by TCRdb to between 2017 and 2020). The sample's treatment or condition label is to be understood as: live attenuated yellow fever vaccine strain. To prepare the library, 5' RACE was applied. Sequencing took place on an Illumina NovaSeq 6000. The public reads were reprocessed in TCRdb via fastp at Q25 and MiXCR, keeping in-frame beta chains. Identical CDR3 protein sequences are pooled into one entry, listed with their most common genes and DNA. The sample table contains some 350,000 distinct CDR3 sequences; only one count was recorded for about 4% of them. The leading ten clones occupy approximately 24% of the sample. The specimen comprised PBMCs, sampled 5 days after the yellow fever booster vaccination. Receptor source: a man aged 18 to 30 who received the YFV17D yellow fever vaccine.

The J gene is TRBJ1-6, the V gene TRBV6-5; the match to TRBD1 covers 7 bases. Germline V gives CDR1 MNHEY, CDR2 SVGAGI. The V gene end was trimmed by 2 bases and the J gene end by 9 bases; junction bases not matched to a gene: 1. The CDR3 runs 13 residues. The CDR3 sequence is CASSYGTASPLHF. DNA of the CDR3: TGTGCCAGCAGTTACGGGACAGCTTCACCCCTCCACTTT.

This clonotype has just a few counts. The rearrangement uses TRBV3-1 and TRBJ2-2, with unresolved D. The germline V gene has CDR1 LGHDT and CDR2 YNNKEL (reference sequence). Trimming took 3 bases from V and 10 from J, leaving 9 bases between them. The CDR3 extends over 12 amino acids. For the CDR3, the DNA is TGTGCCAGCAGCCACCACCTGGAGGAGCTGTTTTTT. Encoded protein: CASSHHLEELFF.

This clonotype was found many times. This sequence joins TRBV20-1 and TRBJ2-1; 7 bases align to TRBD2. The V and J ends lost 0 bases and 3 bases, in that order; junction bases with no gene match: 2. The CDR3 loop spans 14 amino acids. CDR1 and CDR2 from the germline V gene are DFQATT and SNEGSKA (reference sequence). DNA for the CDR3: TGCAGTGCTAGAGAGCGGGGGATCTACAATGAGCAGTTCTTC. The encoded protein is CSARERGIYNEQFF.

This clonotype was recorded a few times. CDR3 DNA sequence: TGTGCCATCAAAGACCCGGGACAGCAAAAAGAGACCCAGTACTTC. It is translated as CAIKDPGQQKETQYF. This rearrangement joins TRBV10-3 to TRBJ2-5, with TRBD1 matching over 7 bases. This CDR3 contains 15 residues. The ends lost 7 bases at V and 3 bases at J; junction bases unmatched: 11. The germline V gene encodes CDR1 ENHRY and CDR2 SYGVKD.

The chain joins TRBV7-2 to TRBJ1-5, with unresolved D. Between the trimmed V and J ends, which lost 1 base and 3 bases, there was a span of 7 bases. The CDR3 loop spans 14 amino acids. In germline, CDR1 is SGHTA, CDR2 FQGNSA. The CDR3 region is CASSLDLVNQPQHF. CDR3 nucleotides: TGTGCCAGCAGCTTAGATCTGGTCAATCAGCCCCAGCATTTT.

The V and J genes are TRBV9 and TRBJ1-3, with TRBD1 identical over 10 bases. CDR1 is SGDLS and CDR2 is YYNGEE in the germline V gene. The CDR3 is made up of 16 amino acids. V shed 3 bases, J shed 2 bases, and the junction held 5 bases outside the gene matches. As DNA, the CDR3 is TGTGCCAGCAGCGATTGGGACAGGGGTCCTGGAAACACCATATATTTT. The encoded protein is CASSDWDRGPGNTIYF.

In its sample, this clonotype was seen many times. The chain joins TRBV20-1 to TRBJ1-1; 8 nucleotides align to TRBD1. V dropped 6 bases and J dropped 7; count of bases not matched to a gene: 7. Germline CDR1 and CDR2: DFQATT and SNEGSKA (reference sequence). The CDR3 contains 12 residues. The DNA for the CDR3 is TGCAGTGCCATGTACAGGGGGGTTGAAGCTTTCTTT. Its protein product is CSAMYRGVEAFF.